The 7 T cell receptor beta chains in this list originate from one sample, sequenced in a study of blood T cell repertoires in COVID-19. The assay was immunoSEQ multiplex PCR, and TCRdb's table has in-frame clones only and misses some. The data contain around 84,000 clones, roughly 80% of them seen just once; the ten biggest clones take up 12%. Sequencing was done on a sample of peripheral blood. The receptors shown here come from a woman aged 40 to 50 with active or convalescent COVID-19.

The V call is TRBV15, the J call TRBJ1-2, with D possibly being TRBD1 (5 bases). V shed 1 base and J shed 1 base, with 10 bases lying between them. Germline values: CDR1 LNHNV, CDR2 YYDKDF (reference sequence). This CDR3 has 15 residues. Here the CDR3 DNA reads TGTGCCACCAGCAGAGGCGGGGGGGGTAACTATGGCTACACCTTC. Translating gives CATSRGGGGNYGYTF.

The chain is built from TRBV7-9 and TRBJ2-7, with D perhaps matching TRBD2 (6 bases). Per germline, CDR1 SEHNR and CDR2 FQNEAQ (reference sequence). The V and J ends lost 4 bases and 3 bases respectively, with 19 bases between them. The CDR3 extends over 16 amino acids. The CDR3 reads CASSSWDFPGLYEQYF. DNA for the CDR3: TGTGCCAGCAGCTCCTGGGACTTCCCCGGTCTCTACGAGCAGTACTTC.

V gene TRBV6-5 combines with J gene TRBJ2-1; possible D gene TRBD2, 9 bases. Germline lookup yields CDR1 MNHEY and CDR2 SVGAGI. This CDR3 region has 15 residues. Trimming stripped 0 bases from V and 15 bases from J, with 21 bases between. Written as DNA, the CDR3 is TGTGCCAGCAGTTACTCCGGGACAGGTCTAGCGGGATTGTTCTTC. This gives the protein CASSYSGTGLAGLFF.

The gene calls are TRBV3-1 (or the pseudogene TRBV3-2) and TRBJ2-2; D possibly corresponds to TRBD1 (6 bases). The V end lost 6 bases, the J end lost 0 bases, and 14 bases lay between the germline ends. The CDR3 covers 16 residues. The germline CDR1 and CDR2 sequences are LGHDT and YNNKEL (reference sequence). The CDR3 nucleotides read TGTGCCAGCAGGCTCCTACAGGGTTCGAACACCGGGGAGCTGTTTTTT. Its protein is CASRLLQGSNTGELFF.

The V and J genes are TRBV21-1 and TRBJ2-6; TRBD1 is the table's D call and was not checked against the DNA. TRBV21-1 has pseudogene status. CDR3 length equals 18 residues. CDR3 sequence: CASSKDRDSGSGANVLTF. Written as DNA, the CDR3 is TGTGCCAGCAGCAAGGACAGGGATTCGGGGTCTGGGGCCAACGTCCTGACTTTC.

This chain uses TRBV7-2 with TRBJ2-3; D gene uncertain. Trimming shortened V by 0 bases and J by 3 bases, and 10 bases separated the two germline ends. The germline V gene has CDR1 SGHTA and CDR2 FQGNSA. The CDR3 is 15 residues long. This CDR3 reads CASSLARYSTDTQYF. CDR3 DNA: TGTGCCAGCAGCTTAGCACGTTACAGTACAGATACGCAGTATTTT.

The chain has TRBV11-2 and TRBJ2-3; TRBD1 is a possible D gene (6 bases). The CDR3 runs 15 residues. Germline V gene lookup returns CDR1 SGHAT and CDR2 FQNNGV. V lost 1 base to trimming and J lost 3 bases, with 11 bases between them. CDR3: CASSLGGQLTDTQYF. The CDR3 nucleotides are TGTGCCAGCAGCTTAGGCGGACAGCTAACAGATACGCAGTATTTT.